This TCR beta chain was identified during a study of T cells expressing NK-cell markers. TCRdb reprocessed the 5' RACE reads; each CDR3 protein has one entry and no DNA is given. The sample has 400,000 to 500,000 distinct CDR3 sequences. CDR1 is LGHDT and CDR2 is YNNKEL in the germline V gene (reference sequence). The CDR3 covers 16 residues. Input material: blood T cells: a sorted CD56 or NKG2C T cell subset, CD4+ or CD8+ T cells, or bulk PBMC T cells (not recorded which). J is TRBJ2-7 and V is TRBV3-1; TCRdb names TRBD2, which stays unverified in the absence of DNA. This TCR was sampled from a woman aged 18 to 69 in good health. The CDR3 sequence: CASSQALAGEFHEQYF.